A selection of T cell receptor beta chains follows, all from one sample in a study of human T cells and chemical hapten exposure. From the RACE reads, TCRdb called clonotypes with MiXCR, one entry per CDR3 protein. This sample has 300,000 to 450,000 distinct CDR3 sequences, with about 5.4% found just once. The source was whole blood, collected in connection with sensitization to the hapten diphenylcyclopropenone (DPC). These receptors all come from a woman under 30 with alopecia areata. Some clones in this sample may be carry-over from other donors' samples. The CDR3 runs from the conserved cysteine through the conserved F or W. The order of the fields is D gene, V gene, J gene, clone size, CDR3 length, CDR3 DNA, CDR3 protein. The D gene is left open where the match is weak. A clone size is listed for some rows: how often the clone was seen (once, few, many), or a class if it is expanded.

TRBD1	TRBV6-1	TRBJ1-1	few	12	TGTGCCAGCAGTCAGACAGGGAGCCAAGCTTTCTTT	CASSQTGSQAFF
TRBD1	TRBV5-1	TRBJ2-7	few	14	TGCGCCAGCAGCTTCGAGACAGGGGGCGACGAGCAGTACTTC	CASSFETGGDEQYF
-	TRBV7-2	TRBJ1-2	-	13	TGTGCCAGCAGCTTAAACCAATTCTATGGCTACACCTTC	CASSLNQFYGYTF
-	TRBV28	TRBJ1-5	many	14	TGTGCCAGCAGGGCAGGGGTCGAGTGGCAGCCCCAGCATTTT	CASRAGVEWQPQHF
-	TRBV20-1	TRBJ1-4	many	12	TGCAGTGCTAGAGATGACGGAGAAAAACTGTTTTTT	CSARDDGEKLFF
TRBD1	TRBV7-9	TRBJ1-6	many	15	TGTGCCAGCAGCTTGCCACAGGGGGACGGCTCACCCCTCCACTTT	CASSLPQGDGSPLHF
-	TRBV3-1	TRBJ1-2	few	15	TGTGCCAGCAGCCAAGGAAGTCCGGGGTACAATGGCTACACCTTC	CASSQGSPGYNGYTF
TRBD1	TRBV20-1	TRBJ2-7	few	14	TGCAGTGCTGGGGGACAGGTGCACAACTACGAGCAGTACTTC	CSAGGQVHNYEQYF
TRBD1	TRBV20-1	TRBJ2-1	many	14	TGCAGTGCTTCGGACAGGGTCGGCTACAATGAGCAGTTCTTC	CSASDRVGYNEQFF
TRBD1	TRBV20-1	TRBJ1-6	-	15	TGCAGTGCTCCTACGGACAGGGGGCTGAATTCACCCCTCCACTTT	CSAPTDRGLNSPLHF
TRBD1	TRBV6-6	TRBJ1-2	few	15	TGTGCCAGCAGCTCAGAGGGGACAGGGGACTATGGCTACACCTTC	CASSSEGTGDYGYTF
-	TRBV12-3/TRBV12-4	TRBJ1-2	few	14	TGTGCCAGCAGCCCCCTGAGGAGTAACTATGGCTACACCTTC	CASSPLRSNYGYTF
-	TRBV29-1	TRBJ1-2	many	12	TGCAGCGTTGACGCCCCCCCTTATGGCTACACCTTC	CSVDAPPYGYTF
-	TRBV4-3	TRBJ1-6	-	20	TGCGCCAGCAGCCGGAATTGGGGGGCGATAGGGGGCTCCTATAATTCACCCCTCCACTTT	CASSRNWGAIGGSYNSPLHF
TRBD1	TRBV4-1	TRBJ1-1	few	17	TGCGCCAGCAGCCAAGGTAGATTGGGACAGGTGAACACTGAAGCTTTCTTT	CASSQGRLGQVNTEAFF
TRBD1	TRBV5-4	TRBJ1-1	once	16	TGTGCCAGCAGCTTGGCCAAGGACAGGGCGAACACTGAAGCTTTCTTT	CASSLAKDRANTEAFF
-	TRBV5-1	TRBJ2-5	many	14	TGCGCCAGCAGCCCCGGTGGGGGTGAAGAGACCCAGTACTTC	CASSPGGGEETQYF
-	TRBV5-1	TRBJ1-4	few	13	TGCGCCAGCAGCTTGCTGTTTGTGGAAAAACTGTTTTTT	CASSLLFVEKLFF
-	TRBV4-1	TRBJ1-6	-	14	TGCGCCAGCAGCCAGGTATCAGGGGTTACACCCCTCCACTTT	CASSQVSGVTPLHF
-	TRBV7-6	TRBJ1-5	few	15	TGTGCCAGCAGTCTTACAGCGACAGGCAATCAGCCCCAGCATTTT	CASSLTATGNQPQHF
-	TRBV12-3/TRBV12-4	TRBJ1-2	few	12	TGTGCCAGCAGTTTTGAGGGTAACGGCTACACCTTC	CASSFEGNGYTF
-	TRBV7-2	TRBJ2-5	-	15	TGTGCCAGCAGCAGAAGTGGGACACAGCAAGAGACCCAGTACTTC	CASSRSGTQQETQYF
-	TRBV5-5	TRBJ1-1	-	15	TGTGCCAGCACCCCCCGGATCGTTTTGGACACTGAAGCTTTCTTT	CASTPRIVLDTEAFF
TRBD1	TRBV7-9	TRBJ2-7	-	13	TGTGCCAGCAGCTTAGCACAGGGGATTAAGCAGTACTTC	CASSLAQGIKQYF
-	TRBV12-3/TRBV12-4	TRBJ1-1	many	14	TGTGCCAGCAGTTTACTGGGGATGAACACTGAAGCTTTCTTT	CASSLLGMNTEAFF
-	TRBV6-2/TRBV6-3	TRBJ1-1	many	14	TGTGCCAGCAGGAAGCAGGGGAGAGGCACTGAAGCTTTCTTT	CASRKQGRGTEAFF
-	TRBV12-3/TRBV12-4	TRBJ2-7	-	15	TGTGCCAGCAGTTGGGGCACCTCCAACTTCTACGAGCAGTACTTC	CASSWGTSNFYEQYF
-	TRBV20-1	TRBJ1-1	-	14	TGCAGTGCTAGAGATGCGGGCAGGGGCTATGAAGCTTTCTTT	CSARDAGRGYEAFF
TRBD1	TRBV4-3	TRBJ1-2	few	15	TGCGCCAGCAGCCATCAAGACAGGGGAGTTACGGGCTACACCTTC	CASSHQDRGVTGYTF
-	TRBV2	TRBJ2-1	few	16	TGTGCCAGCAGTGAAGGTTGGGGCCGCTCCTACAATGAGCAGTTCTTC	CASSEGWGRSYNEQFF
-	TRBV10-3	TRBJ2-3	few	13	TGTGCCATCAGTGCGCAGGGGACAGATACGCAGTATTTT	CAISAQGTDTQYF
-	TRBV5-1	TRBJ2-5	few	15	TGCGCCAGCAGCTCCTCCCGGGACAACCAAGAGACCCAGTACTTC	CASSSSRDNQETQYF
TRBD1	TRBV5-1	TRBJ1-5	few	17	TGCGCCAGCAGAGGGGGACAGGGGGCTTCGAGCAATCAGCCCCAGCATTTT	CASRGGQGASSNQPQHF
TRBD2	TRBV6-2/TRBV6-3	TRBJ2-2	few	17	TGTGCCAGCAGTCCACGGGCGTCTAGCGGGGACACCGGGGAGCTGTTTTTT	CASSPRASSGDTGELFF
TRBD2	TRBV7-2	TRBJ2-3	few	17	TGTGCCAGCAGCTCGGGACTAGCGGGGTCTACCACAGATACGCAGTATTTT	CASSSGLAGSTTDTQYF
-	TRBV7-7	TRBJ2-3	many	13	TGTGCTAGCAGCACGCCTGGGGGGGATACGCAGTATTTT	CASSTPGGDTQYF
-	TRBV4-3	TRBJ1-1	many	14	TGCGCCAGCAGCCAAGATCCTGGGGTCCCTGAAGCTTTCTTT	CASSQDPGVPEAFF
TRBD1	TRBV14	TRBJ2-4	-	15	TGTGCCAGCAGCGGCAGGGGGCTTGCCAAAAACATTCAGTACTTC	CASSGRGLAKNIQYF
TRBD1	TRBV5-1	TRBJ2-2	few	16	TGCGCCAGCAGCTTGGCCAGGGGGCAATTAACCGGGGAGCTGTTTTTT	CASSLARGQLTGELFF
TRBD2	TRBV9	TRBJ2-7	few	14	TGTGCCAGCAGCGTAGAACTAGCGGGGGAACGGCAGTACTTC	CASSVELAGERQYF
-	TRBV7-6	TRBJ2-5	-	14	TGTGCCAGCAGCTTTTGGGAGATTCAAGAGACCCAGTACTTC	CASSFWEIQETQYF
TRBD1	TRBV5-1	TRBJ1-1	-	14	TGCGCCAGCAGCAACGACAGGGATCTCACTGAAGCTTTCTTT	CASSNDRDLTEAFF
-	TRBV3-1	TRBJ2-3	many	15	TGTGCCAGCAGCCAAGATGCCGCCAGCACAGATACGCAGTATTTT	CASSQDAASTDTQYF
TRBD1	TRBV10-3	TRBJ1-1	many	12	TGTGCCCCGGTGAACAGGGGCACTGAAGCTTTCTTT	CAPVNRGTEAFF
-	TRBV5-1	TRBJ2-3	-	15	TGCGCCAGCAGCTTGGAGGGGCAGGGCCGGGATACGCAGTATTTT	CASSLEGQGRDTQYF
-	TRBV12-3/TRBV12-4	TRBJ1-4	many	14	TGTGCCAGCAGTACCCTCCGGGGGATTGAAAAACTGTTTTTT	CASSTLRGIEKLFF
TRBD1	TRBV27	TRBJ1-6	few	15	TGTGCCAGCAAGTATTCCGACAGGGAAGATTCACCCCTCCACTTT	CASKYSDREDSPLHF
TRBD1	TRBV28	TRBJ1-1	few	16	TGTGCCAGCAGTGGCTCCCGGGACAGGGGGAACACTGAAGCTTTCTTT	CASSGSRDRGNTEAFF
-	TRBV27	TRBJ1-6	few	14	TGTGCCAGCAGTTTTCGAGGAGGGGAATCACCCCTCCACTTT	CASSFRGGESPLHF
TRBD2	TRBV7-2	TRBJ2-1	few	15	TGTGCCAGCAGGGTTAGCGGGGGGGCTTTCAATGAGCAGTTCTTC	CASRVSGGAFNEQFF
TRBD1	TRBV5-1	TRBJ1-2	-	15	TGCGCCAGCAGCTTGGCAGGGGGGAATCAAGATGGCTACACCTTC	CASSLAGGNQDGYTF
-	TRBV28	TRBJ1-4	-	15	TGTGCCAGCAGTTTGTTCGACAGGAGGGGTGAAAAACTGTTTTTT	CASSLFDRRGEKLFF
TRBD2	TRBV20-1	TRBJ2-1	few	16	TGCAGTGCAAAGGTGACGGGGGGGGTCCCCTACAATGAGCAGTTCTTC	CSAKVTGGVPYNEQFF
TRBD2	TRBV4-1	TRBJ2-7	many	15	TGCGCCAGCAGTCTCGGGACTAGCGGGCCCTACGAGCAGTACTTC	CASSLGTSGPYEQYF
TRBD1	TRBV5-8	TRBJ2-5	-	16	TGTGCCAGCAGCTTGCCGGGACAGGGGTCTCGGGCGACCCAGTACTTC	CASSLPGQGSRATQYF
-	TRBV5-6	TRBJ2-2	-	16	TGTGCCAGCAGCTTGTGGGGCCACAGCGGGACCGGGGAGCTGTTTTTT	CASSLWGHSGTGELFF
-	TRBV18	TRBJ2-3	-	16	TGTGCCAGCTCACCACGTCGGGGTGGCGCCACAGATACGCAGTATTTT	CASSPRRGGATDTQYF